This T cell receptor (beta chain) is from a study of early T cells in non-severe SARS-CoV-2 infection. Study as a whole: The chains were unpaired, and the sequenced material was bulk RNA from unsorted whole blood. The study, taken as a whole, reports: Sequences matched to VDJdb favored anti-spike CD8 responses, while private and CD4 specificities were missed.

V was clipped by 0 bases and J by 0 bases, with 9 bases between them. CDR1 DFQATT and CDR2 SNEGSKA come from the germline V gene (reference sequence). This CDR3 has 14 residues. Individually, cDNA molecules had unique molecular identifiers attached to them. TCRdb ran MiXCR on the 5' RACE reads and lists one entry per CDR3 protein. The sample holds 60,000 to 80,000 distinct CDR3 sequences, more than 10% seen once. Concerning this clonotype: The antigen is unknown.

This TCR derives from an adult who was a healthcare worker with PCR-confirmed SARS-CoV-2 infection or an uninfected control (not recorded which). The sample consisted of whole blood. The chain links TRBV20-1 to TRBJ2-7, with unresolved D. DNA for the CDR3: TGCAGTGCTAGAGATCTGGTCAGCTCCTACGAGCAGTACTTC. Translating it yields CSARDLVSSYEQYF.